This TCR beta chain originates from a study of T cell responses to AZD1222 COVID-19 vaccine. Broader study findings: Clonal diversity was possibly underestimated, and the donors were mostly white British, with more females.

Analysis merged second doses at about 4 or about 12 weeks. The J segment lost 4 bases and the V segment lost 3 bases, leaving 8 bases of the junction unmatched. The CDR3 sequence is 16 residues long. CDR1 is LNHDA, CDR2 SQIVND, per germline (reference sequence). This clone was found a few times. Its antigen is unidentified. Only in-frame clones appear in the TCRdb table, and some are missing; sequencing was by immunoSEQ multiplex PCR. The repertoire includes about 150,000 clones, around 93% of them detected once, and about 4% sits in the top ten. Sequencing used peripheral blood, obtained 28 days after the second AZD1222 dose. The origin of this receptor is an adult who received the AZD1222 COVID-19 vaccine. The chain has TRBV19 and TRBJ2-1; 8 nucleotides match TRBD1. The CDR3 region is CASSIRGTGSYNEQFF. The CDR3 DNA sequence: TGTGCCAGTAGTATTCGCGGGACAGGATCGTACAATGAGCAGTTCTTC.